The rows below give T cell receptor beta chains drawn from one sample of a study of cytomegalovirus exposure and HLA in healthy donors. This table comes from immunoSEQ multiplex PCR, and its TCRdb copy is limited to in-frame clones, with some not included. The table has some 150,000 clones, around 77% seen once. The sample was PBMCs. Every receptor here comes from a man in his fifties or sixties in good health and CMV-seronegative. The CDR3 runs from the conserved cysteine through the conserved F or W. The order of the fields is V gene, clone size, J gene, D gene, CDR3 DNA, CDR3 protein. D genes are given only for firm matches. Clone size is given for some rows only: seen once, a few or many times, or a class if the clone is expanded.

v_gene: TRBV7-2
abundance: NA
j_gene: TRBJ1-2
d_gene: NA
CDR3nt: TGTGCCAGCAGCTTCCCGGGACTTGACTACACCTTC
CDR3aa: CASSFPGLDYTF

v_gene: TRBV5-1
abundance: few
j_gene: TRBJ2-2
d_gene: TRBD2
CDR3nt: TGCGCCAGCAGCTTGACCCTAGCGGGAAACACCGGGGAGCTGTTTTTT
CDR3aa: CASSLTLAGNTGELFF

v_gene: TRBV5-1
abundance: NA
j_gene: TRBJ2-2
d_gene: NA
CDR3nt: TGCGCCAGCAGCCCCGGGACTCAAGGAACCGGGGAGCTGTTTTTT
CDR3aa: CASSPGTQGTGELFF

v_gene: TRBV4-3
abundance: NA
j_gene: TRBJ1-3
d_gene: TRBD1
CDR3nt: TGCGCCAGCAGCCAAGGGAGGGGACAGGGCTACTCTGGAAACACCATATATTTT
CDR3aa: CASSQGRGQGYSGNTIYF

v_gene: TRBV9
abundance: once
j_gene: TRBJ2-3
d_gene: TRBD2
CDR3nt: TGTGCCAGCAGCGCATTCCCCTTAGCGGGGGGGCCGGTAGATACGCAGTATTTT
CDR3aa: CASSAFPLAGGPVDTQYF

v_gene: TRBV5-1
abundance: few
j_gene: TRBJ1-2
d_gene: NA
CDR3nt: TGCGCCAGCAGCTTGGGACAGCCCTATGGCTACACCTTC
CDR3aa: CASSLGQPYGYTF

v_gene: TRBV9
abundance: NA
j_gene: TRBJ2-3
d_gene: NA
CDR3nt: TGTGCCAGCAGCGTAGGCGGGGTCGGGAGCCCCGGCGGGGATACGCAGTATTTT
CDR3aa: CASSVGGVGSPGGDTQYF

v_gene: TRBV30
abundance: NA
j_gene: TRBJ2-7
d_gene: NA
CDR3nt: TGTGCCTGGAGTAGTATTGGATTTTGGGCCGAGCAGTACTTC
CDR3aa: CAWSSIGFWAEQYF

v_gene: TRBV29-1
abundance: few
j_gene: TRBJ1-2
d_gene: NA
CDR3nt: TGCAGCGCTGAACGCCCAGATCATGGCTACACCTTC
CDR3aa: CSAERPDHGYTF

v_gene: TRBV4-1
abundance: NA
j_gene: TRBJ2-5
d_gene: TRBD2
CDR3nt: TGCGCCAGCAGCCAAGACCTAGCGGGGATCCCAGAGACCCAGTACTTC
CDR3aa: CASSQDLAGIPETQYF

v_gene: TRBV7-9
abundance: NA
j_gene: TRBJ2-5
d_gene: TRBD1
CDR3nt: TGTGCCAGCAGCAAGATGACAGGGGGCGATGAGACCCAGTACTTC
CDR3aa: CASSKMTGGDETQYF

v_gene: TRBV6-5
abundance: NA
j_gene: TRBJ2-1
d_gene: TRBD1
CDR3nt: TGTGCCAGCAGTTCACAGGGGGCCCACAATGAGCAGTTCTTC
CDR3aa: CASSSQGAHNEQFF

v_gene: TRBV2
abundance: NA
j_gene: TRBJ1-5
d_gene: NA
CDR3nt: TGTGCCAGCAGTGAACAGGGTCATAACAATCAGCCCCAGCATTTT
CDR3aa: CASSEQGHNNQPQHF

v_gene: TRBV5-4
abundance: few
j_gene: TRBJ2-7
d_gene: TRBD2
CDR3nt: TGTGCCAGCAGCATGACCCAGCGGGGGGAGCAGTACTTC
CDR3aa: CASSMTQRGEQYF

v_gene: TRBV30
abundance: NA
j_gene: TRBJ1-2
d_gene: NA
CDR3nt: TGTGCCTGGAGTGTACGGAGCGGCTACACCTTC
CDR3aa: CAWSVRSGYTF

v_gene: TRBV7-2
abundance: few
j_gene: TRBJ2-5
d_gene: NA
CDR3nt: TGTGCCAGCAGCTTAGCGCTGTCAGGAGAGACCCAGTACTTC
CDR3aa: CASSLALSGETQYF

v_gene: TRBV9
abundance: NA
j_gene: TRBJ2-1
d_gene: NA
CDR3nt: TGTGCCAGCAGCGTTGGTAATGAGAATGAGCAGTTCTTC
CDR3aa: CASSVGNENEQFF

v_gene: TRBV28
abundance: NA
j_gene: TRBJ2-7
d_gene: NA
CDR3nt: TGTGCCAGCAGTACAGGGAGCTCCTACGAGCAGTACTTC
CDR3aa: CASSTGSSYEQYF

v_gene: TRBV15
abundance: NA
j_gene: TRBJ2-5
d_gene: NA
CDR3nt: TGTGCCACCAGCAGACCCCCGGGGGAGGAGACCCAGTACTTC
CDR3aa: CATSRPPGEETQYF

v_gene: TRBV30
abundance: NA
j_gene: TRBJ1-2
d_gene: TRBD1
CDR3nt: TGTGCCTGGAGGACAGGGGTGGGCTACACCTTC
CDR3aa: CAWRTGVGYTF

v_gene: TRBV2
abundance: NA
j_gene: TRBJ1-2
d_gene: NA
CDR3nt: TGTGCCAGCAGTGAACTTCGAGAGTTCGGCTACACCTTC
CDR3aa: CASSELREFGYTF

v_gene: TRBV10-2
abundance: few
j_gene: TRBJ2-4
d_gene: NA
CDR3nt: TGCGCCAGCAGTGAGCAGGTTCTGGGGGGTAACATTCAGTACTTC
CDR3aa: CASSEQVLGGNIQYF

v_gene: TRBV11-2
abundance: few
j_gene: TRBJ2-7
d_gene: TRBD2
CDR3nt: TGTGCCAGCAGCTTGTTACGGACTAGAAGCTCCTACGAGCAGTACTTC
CDR3aa: CASSLLRTRSSYEQYF

v_gene: TRBV27
abundance: NA
j_gene: TRBJ1-5
d_gene: TRBD1
CDR3nt: TGTGCCAGCAGTTTCTCCGGGACAGGGAGCAATCAGCCCCAGCATTTT
CDR3aa: CASSFSGTGSNQPQHF

v_gene: TRBV11-2
abundance: NA
j_gene: TRBJ2-3
d_gene: NA
CDR3nt: TGTGCCAGCAGCTTAATTGGAGGGTTCATCACAGATACGCAGTATTTT
CDR3aa: CASSLIGGFITDTQYF

v_gene: TRBV16
abundance: few
j_gene: TRBJ2-3
d_gene: TRBD2
CDR3nt: TGTGCCAGCAGCCAGGGACTAGCGGGAGATACGCAGTATTTT
CDR3aa: CASSQGLAGDTQYF

v_gene: TRBV19
abundance: NA
j_gene: TRBJ2-2
d_gene: NA
CDR3nt: TGTGCCAGTAGCGGGGGAGTGAACACCGGGGAGCTGTTTTTT
CDR3aa: CASSGGVNTGELFF

v_gene: TRBV9
abundance: NA
j_gene: TRBJ2-3
d_gene: TRBD2
CDR3nt: TGTGCCAGCAGCGGGGGTGGACTAGCGGGGTTGGCAGATACGCAGTATTTT
CDR3aa: CASSGGGLAGLADTQYF

v_gene: TRBV23-1
abundance: NA
j_gene: TRBJ2-3
d_gene: TRBD2
CDR3nt: TGCGCCAGCAGTCAACCTATTAGCGGGAGTCTTGACCGCCTACTTGGCACAGATACGCAGTATTTT
CDR3aa: CASSQPISGSLDRLLGTDTQYF

v_gene: TRBV25-1
abundance: few
j_gene: TRBJ2-1
d_gene: NA
CDR3nt: TGTGCCAGCAGTGTACAAATTGAGCAGTTCTTC
CDR3aa: CASSVQIEQFF

v_gene: TRBV5-6
abundance: NA
j_gene: TRBJ2-7
d_gene: TRBD1
CDR3nt: TGTGCCAGCAGCTTCCTAGGACAGGGGGCCGAGCAGTACTTC
CDR3aa: CASSFLGQGAEQYF

v_gene: TRBV14
abundance: NA
j_gene: TRBJ2-5
d_gene: TRBD2
CDR3nt: TGTGCCAGCAGCCACCTTACTGGGACTAGCTCCAGACCGTCGCGCCAAGAGACCCAGTACTTC
CDR3aa: CASSHLTGTSSRPSRQETQYF

v_gene: TRBV7-9
abundance: NA
j_gene: TRBJ2-1
d_gene: TRBD2
CDR3nt: TGTGCCAGCAGCTTACCCTCCTCGGGACTAGCGGGGGAGTACAATGAGCAGTTCTTC
CDR3aa: CASSLPSSGLAGEYNEQFF

v_gene: TRBV18
abundance: NA
j_gene: TRBJ1-2
d_gene: TRBD1
CDR3nt: TGTGCCAGCTCAACAGGACAGGGGGATGGCTACACCTTC
CDR3aa: CASSTGQGDGYTF

v_gene: TRBV27
abundance: NA
j_gene: TRBJ2-1
d_gene: TRBD1
CDR3nt: TGTGCCAGCAGTTTCTATCTGGGGGGACAGGGGGCCGCTGAGCAGTTCTTC
CDR3aa: CASSFYLGGQGAAEQFF

v_gene: TRBV4-3
abundance: NA
j_gene: TRBJ2-7
d_gene: TRBD1
CDR3nt: TGCGCCAGCAGCCAATTAAGGACAGGGGGGTACGAGCAGTACTTC
CDR3aa: CASSQLRTGGYEQYF

v_gene: TRBV29-1
abundance: NA
j_gene: TRBJ2-1
d_gene: TRBD2
CDR3nt: TGCAGCGTTGAACCTAGCGGGGCCTTCTACTCCTACAATGAGCAGTTCTTC
CDR3aa: CSVEPSGAFYSYNEQFF

v_gene: TRBV7-7
abundance: once
j_gene: TRBJ2-2
d_gene: NA
CDR3nt: TGTGCCAGCAGCTTAGCGGGCGCCGGGGAGCTGTTTTTT
CDR3aa: CASSLAGAGELFF

v_gene: TRBV7-9
abundance: NA
j_gene: TRBJ1-2
d_gene: TRBD1
CDR3nt: TGTGCCAGCAGCCGGGACAGGAACTATGGCTACACCTTC
CDR3aa: CASSRDRNYGYTF

v_gene: TRBV12-5
abundance: NA
j_gene: TRBJ1-5
d_gene: NA
CDR3nt: TGTGCTAGTGGTCCCGACAGAATCTATAGCAATCAGCCCCAGCATTTT
CDR3aa: CASGPDRIYSNQPQHF

v_gene: TRBV28
abundance: NA
j_gene: TRBJ2-7
d_gene: NA
CDR3nt: TGTGCCAGCAGATCAGTGAGCGTAACCTACGAGCAGTACTTC
CDR3aa: CASRSVSVTYEQYF

v_gene: TRBV10-1
abundance: once
j_gene: TRBJ2-7
d_gene: TRBD2
CDR3nt: TGCGCCAGCAGTGGACTAGCGGACTCTCTGGGCGAGCAGTACTTC
CDR3aa: CASSGLADSLGEQYF

v_gene: TRBV7-5
abundance: NA
j_gene: TRBJ1-3
d_gene: NA
CDR3nt: TGTGTCAGAAGCTTAGCGGTTTTCGGGGTACCCTCTGGAAACACCATATATTTT
CDR3aa: CVRSLAVFGVPSGNTIYF